Reported below is one T cell receptor beta chain. The antigen remains unidentified. CDR3 size: 14 residues. The germline gives CDR1 SQVTM, CDR2 ANQGSEA. This specimen comes from a study of shared clonotypes between healthy human individuals. Study-level findings and limits: Estimated richness was generally greater in naive than memory subsets.

Profiled with immunoSEQ multiplex PCR; TCRdb holds only in-frame clones, not every one. The sample holds over a million clones, roughly 75% seen once. Donors included only healthy HIV-negative adults lacking recent acute infections or vaccinations. The clonotype was recovered from a man aged 18 to 30 in good health. The sequenced sample consisted of memory CD4+ T cells sorted from blood. Subset described: CD45RA-negative fraction. The J gene is TRBJ2-5, the V gene TRBV29-1, with TRBD1 identical over 11 bases. The tail of the sequence fits TRBJ2-7 better, so the J call may be wrong. The CDR3 DNA reads as TGCAGCGTTGAGGCGGACAGGGGGCGCGACGAGCAGTACTTC. It translates to CSVEADRGRDEQYF.